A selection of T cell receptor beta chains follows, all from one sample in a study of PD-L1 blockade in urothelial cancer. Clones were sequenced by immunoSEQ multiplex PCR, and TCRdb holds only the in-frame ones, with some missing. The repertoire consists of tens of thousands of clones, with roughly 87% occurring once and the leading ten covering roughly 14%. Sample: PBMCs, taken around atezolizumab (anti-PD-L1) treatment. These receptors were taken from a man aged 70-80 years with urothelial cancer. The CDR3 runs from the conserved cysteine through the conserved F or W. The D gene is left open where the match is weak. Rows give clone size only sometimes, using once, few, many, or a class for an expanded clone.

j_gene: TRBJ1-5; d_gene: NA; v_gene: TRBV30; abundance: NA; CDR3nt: TGTGCCTGGGTCCGGAGGGACCCAGGCGGAAGCAATCAGCCCCAGCATTTT; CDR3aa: CAWVRRDPGGSNQPQHF
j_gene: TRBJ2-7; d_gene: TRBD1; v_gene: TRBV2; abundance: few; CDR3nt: TGTGCCAGCAGGAATACAGGGGGATTTGGCTCCTACGAGCAGTACTTC; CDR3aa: CASRNTGGFGSYEQYF
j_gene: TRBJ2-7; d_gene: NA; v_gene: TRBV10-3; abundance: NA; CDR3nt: TGTGCCATCAGTGAGGAGGAGACTGGGAGCTCCTACGAGCAGTACTTC; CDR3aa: CAISEEETGSSYEQYF
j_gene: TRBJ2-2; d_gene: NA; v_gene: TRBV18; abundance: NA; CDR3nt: TGTGCCAGCTCACCCAGCCTAGAAACCGGGGAGCTGTTTTTT; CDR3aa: CASSPSLETGELFF
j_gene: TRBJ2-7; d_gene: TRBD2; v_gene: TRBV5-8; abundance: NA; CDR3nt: TGTGCCAGCAGCTTGGGACTAGCGGGAGGGTACGAGCAGTACTTC; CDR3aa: CASSLGLAGGYEQYF
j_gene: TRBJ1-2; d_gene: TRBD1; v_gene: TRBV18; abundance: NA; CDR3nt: TGTGCCAGCTCCATTGGACAGGGCTCCTATGGCTACACCTTC; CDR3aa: CASSIGQGSYGYTF
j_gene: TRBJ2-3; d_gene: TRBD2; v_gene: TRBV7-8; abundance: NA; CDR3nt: TGTGCCAGCAGCTCCCGACTAGCGGGAGGCACAGATACGCAGTATTTT; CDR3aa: CASSSRLAGGTDTQYF
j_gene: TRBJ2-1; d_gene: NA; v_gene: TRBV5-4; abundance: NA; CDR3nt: TGTGCCAGCAGCTTGGGGGGGCCTAGCTACTCCAATGAGCAGTTCTTC; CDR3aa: CASSLGGPSYSNEQFF
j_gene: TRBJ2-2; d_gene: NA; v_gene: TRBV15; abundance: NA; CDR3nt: TGTGCCACCAGCGGCCACAGGGAGGGACCCGGGGAGCTGTTTTTT; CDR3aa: CATSGHREGPGELFF
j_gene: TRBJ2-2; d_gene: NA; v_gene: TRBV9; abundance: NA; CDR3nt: TGTGCCAGCAGCGTAGGGACTTCCACCGGGGAGCTGTTTTTT; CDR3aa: CASSVGTSTGELFF
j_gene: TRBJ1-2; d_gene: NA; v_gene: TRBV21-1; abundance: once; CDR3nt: TGTGCCAGCAGCAAAGGTATTCCGGACAGGGTGAATGGCTACACCTTC; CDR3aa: CASSKGIPDRVNGYTF
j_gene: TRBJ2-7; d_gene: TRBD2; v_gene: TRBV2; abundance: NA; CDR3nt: TGTGCCAGCAGGACTAGCCCTCCTTTCTACGAGCAGTACTTC; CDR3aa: CASRTSPPFYEQYF
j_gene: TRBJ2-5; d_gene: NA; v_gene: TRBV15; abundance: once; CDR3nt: TGTGCCACCAGCAGGTCCACAGCACAAGAGACCCAGTACTTC; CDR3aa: CATSRSTAQETQYF
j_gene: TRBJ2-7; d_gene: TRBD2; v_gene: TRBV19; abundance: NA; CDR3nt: TGTGCCAGTAGTAGAGGACTAGCGGGATACTACGAGCAGTACTTC; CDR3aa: CASSRGLAGYYEQYF
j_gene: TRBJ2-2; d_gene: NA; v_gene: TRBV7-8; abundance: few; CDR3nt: TGTGCCAGCAACGAACGGCAGGGGAAAACCGGGGAGCTGTTTTTT; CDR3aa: CASNERQGKTGELFF
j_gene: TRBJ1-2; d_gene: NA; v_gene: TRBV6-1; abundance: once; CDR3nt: TGTGCCAGCAGTGAAGCGGCTTCAGGTTCCTATGGCTACACCTTC; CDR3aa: CASSEAASGSYGYTF
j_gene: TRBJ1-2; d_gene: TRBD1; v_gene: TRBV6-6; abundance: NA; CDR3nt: TGTGCCAGCAGCCTAAGCCGGGACAGGGAGTTC; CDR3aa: CASSLSRDREF